This T cell receptor beta chain was sequenced in a study of shared clonotypes between healthy human individuals. On the study more broadly: CD8 memory received one plate per donor, CD8 naive two, CD4 memory three and CD4 naive three.

The donors were all Caucasian adults (living in Nashville, Tennessee). Researchers partitioned CD4+ cells into CD45RA+ naive and CD45RA-negative memory subsets. General study results and limits: Sequencing depth was expected to influence donor clonotype sharing.

Turning to this clone: Its antigen remains unidentified.

Looked up from germline, CDR1 is KGHSH and CDR2 is LQKENI. J lost 2 bases, V lost 8 bases, and 7 bases had no gene match. The CDR3 is 14 residues long. Using immunoSEQ multiplex PCR, the repertoire was profiled, and TCRdb retains in-frame clones only, with some absent. The data show roughly 2 million clones, 95% seen once. The clonotype originates from a man younger than 30 in good health. The rearrangement joins TRBV18 to TRBJ2-7, with 9 bases matching TRBD2. Sample: naive CD4+ T cells sorted from blood. Sample subset: CD45RA+ positively selected. This chain's CDR3 is CASRAREGAYEQYF. The CDR3 DNA sequence: TGTGCCAGCCGGGCGCGGGAGGGGGCCTACGAGCAGTACTTC. Variable domain in full (rest from reference TRBV18 and TRBJ2-7): NAGVMQNPRHLVRRRGQEARLRCSPMKGHSHVYWYRQLPEEGLKFMVYLQKENIIDESGMPKERFSAEFPKEGPSILRIQQVVRGDSAAYFCASRAREGAYEQYFGPGTRLTVT.